One and the same sample provided the 32 T cell receptor beta chains below, sequenced in a study of blood T cell repertoires in COVID-19. Using immunoSEQ multiplex PCR, the repertoire was profiled, and TCRdb retains in-frame clones only, with some absent. The sample carries some 120,000 clones, 65% to 85% recorded once. Sequencing was done on a sample of peripheral blood. Every receptor here comes from a woman aged 70-85 years with acute or convalescent COVID-19.

J is TRBJ1-5 and V is TRBV6-5, with D possibly being TRBD1 (5 bases). CDR3 length: 14 amino acids. Germline V CDR1 and CDR2: MNHEY, SVGAGI. Trimming removed 11 bases from V and 2 bases from J, with 16 bases in between. The DNA for the CDR3 is TGTGCCGGTCGGGGGGAGGGAGGCAATCAGCCCCAGCATTTT. This encodes CAGRGEGGNQPQHF.

The chain is built from TRBV14 and TRBJ2-2; TRBD1 aligns across 8 bases. V lost 5 bases and J lost 4; bases outside the gene matches: 9. This CDR3 comprises 16 residues. Germline CDR1 reads SGHDN; CDR2 reads FVKESK. CDR3 sequence: CASSLNGQGGTGELFF. In DNA, the CDR3 is TGTGCCAGCAGCTTAAACGGACAGGGTGGCACCGGGGAGCTGTTTTTT.

The rearrangement joins TRBV19 to TRBJ1-6; a weak D match, TRBD1 (5 bases). This CDR3 spans 14 amino acids. Germline CDR1 LNHDA, CDR2 SQIVND (reference sequence). Trimming removed 6 bases from V and 7 bases from J, with 13 bases in between. CDR3 DNA: TGTGCCAGTAGCCCAGACAGATTCAATTCACCCCTCCACTTT. Translated, it gives CASSPDRFNSPLHF.

Details on this clone: Other nucleotide sequences in the sample specify the same CDR3. CDR3 residues: CASSLGRDTEAFF. The CDR3 DNA reads as TGCGCCAGCAGCTTGGGGAGGGACACTGAAGCTTTCTTT. This chain uses TRBV5-1 with TRBJ1-1; D gene uncertain. Germline CDR1 and CDR2: SGHRS and YFSETQ. Trimming pared 0 bases from V and 3 bases from J, leaving 6 bases between. The CDR3 runs 13 residues.

The rearrangement joins TRBV7-8 to TRBJ2-7; perhaps TRBD1 as D (8 bases). In germline, CDR1 is SGHVS, CDR2 FQNEAQ. The germline V and J ends were trimmed by 5 bases and 2 bases, with 19 bases remaining between them. This CDR3 region has 16 residues. In DNA, the CDR3 is TGTGCCAGCAGCCCGGGGGGCGGACAGGGTACCTACGAGCAGTACTTC. This translates into CASSPGGGQGTYEQYF.

The V call is TRBV28, the J call TRBJ2-5; D may be TRBD2 (5 bases). The V end lost 7 bases, the J end lost 0 bases, and 9 bases lay between the germline ends. CDR1 is MDHEN, CDR2 SYDVKM, per germline. The length of the CDR3 is 13 residues. CDR3 DNA: TGTGCCAGCAATAGAGCGGACCAAGAGACCCAGTACTTC. This encodes CASNRADQETQYF.

This clone has only one observation. The V gene is TRBV7-8, the J gene TRBJ2-7, with TRBD1 matching over 7 bases. The CDR3 length is 15 residues. The germline gives CDR1 SGHVS, CDR2 FQNEAQ. With V trimmed by 1 base and J by 3 bases, 6 bases remained unmatched. CDR3 region: CASSLGTGGNYEQYF. In nucleotides, the CDR3 is TGTGCCAGCAGCTTAGGGACAGGCGGAAACTACGAGCAGTACTTC.

Details on this clone: The junction departs from the called germline gene at one end, perhaps through a read error. The J gene is TRBJ2-3, the V gene TRBV6-5; 8 nucleotides align to TRBD1. Germline CDR1 is MNHEY and CDR2 is SVGAGI. The CDR3 has 13 amino acids. CDR3 sequence (DNA): TGTGCCAGCAGTTACTCTACAGGGGGGTTTCGGAATTTT. As protein: CASSYSTGGFRNF.

The chain employs TRBV7-2 and TRBJ2-1, with TRBD2 matching 9 bases. Germline assignment: CDR1 SGHTA and CDR2 FQGNSA. The V segment lost 2 bases and the J segment 4 bases; nucleotides outside the gene matches: 3. The CDR3 totals 15 residues. The CDR3 coding sequence is TGTGCCAGCAGCTTAAGCAGCGGGGGGTACAATGAGCAGTTCTTC. Its protein is CASSLSSGGYNEQFF.

This chain connects TRBV5-5 to TRBJ2-2, with 8 bases identical to TRBD1. Losses at the gene ends were 3 bases for V and 7 bases for J; bases not matched to a gene: 5. The length of the CDR3 is 14 residues. The germline CDR1 and CDR2 sequences are SGHKS and YYEKEE (reference sequence). DNA of the CDR3: TGTGCCAGCAGCTCCAGGGGGCAGGGCGGGGAGCTGTTTTTT. Translated: CASSSRGQGGELFF.

This sequence joins TRBV9 and TRBJ1-4, with D tentatively TRBD1 (5 bases). The CDR3 runs to 15 residues. With 0 bases removed from V and 3 bases from J, the gap between germline ends came to 9 bases. CDR1 and CDR2 from the germline V gene are SGDLS and YYNGEE. CDR3 bases: TGTGCCAGCAGCGTAGAGGGGCACTCTAATGAAAAACTGTTTTTT. Amino acid sequence: CASSVEGHSNEKLFF.

The J gene is TRBJ1-2, the V gene TRBV7-3; 8 nucleotides agree with TRBD1. The CDR3 runs 15 residues. J was trimmed by 3 bases and V by 5 bases; bases with no gene match: 8. Per germline, CDR1 SGHTA and CDR2 FQGTGA. This CDR3 reads CASSPSGTGDYGYTF. CDR3 bases: TGTGCCAGCAGCCCGTCGGGGACAGGAGACTATGGCTACACCTTC.

CDR3: CASRSPGQETQYF. The CDR3 nucleotides are TGCGCCAGCCGGAGCCCAGGGCAAGAGACCCAGTACTTC. The V and J genes are TRBV10-2 and TRBJ2-5; the D gene is possibly TRBD1 (5 bases). The CDR3 extends over 13 amino acids. Between the trimmed V and J ends, which lost 8 bases and 2 bases, there was a span of 12 bases. Germline V lookup: CDR1 WSHSY, CDR2 SAAADI.

V and J are TRBV9 and TRBJ2-2, with TRBD2 matching over 8 bases. The J segment lost 7 bases and the V segment lost 7 bases, leaving 12 bases of the junction unmatched. Germline values: CDR1 SGDLS, CDR2 YYNGEE. This CDR3 spans 15 amino acids. CDR3 sequence: CASGGGLGANGELFF. The CDR3 DNA reads TGTGCCAGCGGAGGGGGACTAGGGGCCAACGGGGAGCTGTTTTTT.

This rearrangement joins TRBV3-1 (or the pseudogene TRBV3-2) to TRBJ2-1, with D perhaps matching TRBD2 (5 bases). Germline V CDR1 and CDR2: LGHDT, YNNKEL (reference sequence). The CDR3 covers 14 residues. V was shortened by 4 bases and J by 7 bases, with 14 bases between the two germline ends. The CDR3 here is CASSLLGVSNEQFF. CDR3 sequence (DNA): TGTGCCAGCAGCCTCCTCGGGGTTTCGAATGAGCAGTTCTTC.

The chain carries TRBV27 and TRBJ2-2; D gene uncertain. CDR1 is MNHEY, CDR2 SMNVEV, per germline (reference sequence). This CDR3 is 13 amino acids long. Trimming took off 3 bases at V and 4 bases at J, with 6 bases between the two ends. For the CDR3, the DNA is TGTGCCAGCAGTTTTAGTCCCACCGGGGAGCTGTTTTTT. This encodes CASSFSPTGELFF.

The gene calls are TRBV28 and TRBJ1-4; no clear D gene. The CDR3 has 17 amino acids. CDR1 and CDR2 (germline): MDHEN, SYDVKM. V gave up 3 bases and J gave up 7 bases, with 21 bases separating them. CDR3 DNA: TGTGCCAGCAGTTTTTCCCCTACCGAGGGTGAAGCTGAAAAACTGTTTTTT. Its translation is CASSFSPTEGEAEKLFF.

The chain is built from TRBV2 and TRBJ2-5; D might be TRBD1 (6 bases). The CDR3 is made up of 12 amino acids. Per germline, CDR1 SNHLY and CDR2 FYNNEI. Trimming stripped 7 bases from V and 5 bases from J, with 11 bases between. Here the CDR3 DNA reads TGTGCCAGCACCAGGACAGCGGAGACCCAGTACTTC. It translates to CASTRTAETQYF.

The chain has TRBV5-1 and TRBJ2-3, with D unresolved. With 4 bases removed from V and 1 base from J, the gap between germline ends came to 16 bases. Germline V CDR1 and CDR2: SGHRS, YFSETQ. The CDR3 sequence is 16 residues long. The CDR3 nucleotides read TGCGCCAGCAGCCCCTGGATGACACTCGGCACAGATACGCAGTATTTT. Its translation is CASSPWMTLGTDTQYF.

The V gene is TRBV7-2, the J gene TRBJ1-2, with 9 nucleotides matching TRBD1. This CDR3 has 15 residues. The trim removed 5 bases at V and 2 bases at J, leaving 6 bases unmatched. Germline V gene lookup returns CDR1 SGHTA and CDR2 FQGNSA. CDR3: CASSEGGTGNYGYTF. The CDR3 nucleotides read TGTGCCAGCAGCGAGGGAGGGACAGGGAACTATGGCTACACCTTC.

The rearrangement joins TRBV5-1 to TRBJ2-1, with TRBD2 identical over 11 bases. Trimming at V came to 6 bases and at J to 7 bases, leaving 6 bases not matched to a gene. The germline gives CDR1 SGHRS, CDR2 YFSETQ. The CDR3 is 14 residues long. The CDR3 sequence is CASTIAGGWNEQFF. The CDR3 nucleotides are TGCGCCAGCACTATAGCGGGAGGGTGGAATGAGCAGTTCTTC. The full variable domain, in which reference TRBV5-1 and TRBJ2-1 provide the parts outside the CDR3, is KAGVTQTPRYLIKTRGQQVTLSCSPISGHRSVSWYQQTPGQGLQFLFEYFSETQRNKGNFPGRFSGRQFSNSRSEMNVSTLELGDSALYLCASTIAGGWNEQFFGPGTRLTVL.

The V and J genes are TRBV5-4 and TRBJ2-1; D ambiguous. Germline CDR1 reads SGHNT; CDR2 reads YYREEE (reference sequence). The ends were cut back, 4 bases at V and 10 bases at J, with 12 bases in the middle. This CDR3 spans 12 amino acids. Here the CDR3 reads CASSRNSWEQFF. CDR3 sequence (DNA): TGTGCCAGCAGCCGTAACAGCTGGGAGCAGTTCTTC.

The genes are TRBV6-5 and TRBJ2-1; D gene ambiguous. The CDR3 sequence is 11 residues long. Trimming shortened V by 6 bases and J by 8 bases, and 8 bases separated the two germline ends. In germline, CDR1 is MNHEY, CDR2 SVGAGI. CDR3 nucleotides: TGTGCCAGCAGCAACATGGATGAGCAGTTCTTC. Its translation is CASSNMDEQFF.

This sequence joins TRBV19 and TRBJ1-1, with 7 positions matching TRBD1. The CDR3 runs to 16 residues. The V gene's germline CDR1 is LNHDA and CDR2 SQIVND (reference sequence). V trimming: 3 bases; J trimming: 0 bases; junction bases outside the gene matches: 7. CDR3 in DNA: TGTGCCAGTAGTATTCCGGGACAGATAATGAACACTGAAGCTTTCTTT. Residues: CASSIPGQIMNTEAFF. Full variable domain (rest looked up from reference TRBV19 and TRBJ1-1): DGGITQSPKYLFRKEGQNVTLSCEQNLNHDAMYWYRQDPGQGLRLIYYSQIVNDFQKGDIAEGYSVSREKKESFPLTVTSAQKNPTAFYLCASSIPGQIMNTEAFFGQGTRLTVV.

The chain has TRBV28 and TRBJ2-2, with 10 bases that match TRBD2. The V gene's germline CDR1 is MDHEN and CDR2 SYDVKM. V lost 7 bases to trimming and J lost 2 bases; unmatched junction nucleotides: 28. The CDR3 has 23 amino acids. The CDR3 sequence: CASTLPAGDSSGRARENTGELFF. For the CDR3, the DNA is TGTGCCAGCACCCTACCCGCTGGTGACTCGAGCGGGAGGGCCAGGGAAAACACCGGGGAGCTGTTTTTT.

CDR3 nucleotide sequence: TGTGCCAGCAGTTCCGGGACAGGGACCCCTGGGGCCAACGTCCTGACTTTC. It is translated as CASSSGTGTPGANVLTF. The rearrangement links TRBV6-2 or TRBV6-3 to TRBJ2-6; 9 bases agree with TRBD1. V gave up 4 bases and J gave up 2 bases; unmatched junction bases: 6. The CDR3 is 17 amino acids. The germline CDR1 and CDR2 sequences are MNHEY and SVGEGT.

This clone was found a few times. This chain connects TRBV11-2 to TRBJ2-7; D gene unclear. Germline assignment: CDR1 SGHAT and CDR2 FQNNGV. This CDR3 comprises 14 residues. The V and J ends lost 0 bases and 1 base respectively, with 7 bases between them. The CDR3 is CASSLDTPSYEQYF. The CDR3 DNA follows: TGTGCCAGCAGCTTAGATACACCGTCCTACGAGCAGTACTTC.

This clone is a singleton in its sample. The chain joins TRBV24-1 to TRBJ2-7, with unresolved D. The germline CDR1 and CDR2 sequences are KGHDR and SFDVKD. V was cut by 1 base and J by 0 bases, with 12 bases left in between. The CDR3 totals 16 residues. The CDR3 is CATSDLASKNSYEQYF. The CDR3 DNA is TGTGCCACCAGTGATTTAGCGTCTAAAAACTCCTACGAGCAGTACTTC.

This chain links TRBV5-1 with TRBJ1-6, with TRBD1 identical over 8 bases. There are 16 residues in the CDR3. The trim removed 0 bases at V and 6 bases at J, leaving 5 bases unmatched. Germline CDR1 reads SGHRS; CDR2 reads YFSETQ. CDR3 amino acids: CASSLAQGAGNSPLHF. CDR3 nucleotides: TGCGCCAGCAGCTTGGCCCAGGGGGCCGGTAATTCACCCCTCCACTTT.

In regard to this clone: Other DNA sequences within the sample encode an identical CDR3. The CDR3 DNA follows: TGTGCCAGCTCACCAGAGAGCTACGAGCAGTACTTC. Protein: CASSPESYEQYF. J is TRBJ2-7 and V is TRBV18; D unclear. CDR3 size: 12 residues. Germline V gene data show CDR1 as KGHSH and CDR2 as LQKENI. V dropped 2 bases and J dropped 3 bases, with 5 bases sitting between them.

The rearrangement uses TRBV7-2 and TRBJ1-5, with no clear D. The germline V gene encodes CDR1 SGHTA and CDR2 FQGNSA. The CDR3 is 14 residues long. Trimming left V 5 bases short and J 0 bases short, with 8 bases between. In DNA form, the CDR3 reads TGTGCCAGCAGCGTGACTTATAGCAATCAGCCCCAGCATTTT. This encodes CASSVTYSNQPQHF.

The rearrangement uses TRBV13 and TRBJ1-2; 8 nucleotides agree with TRBD1. The CDR3 consists of 14 residues. V gave up 4 bases and J gave up 5 bases; unmatched junction bases: 6. Germline V gene data show CDR1 as PRHDT and CDR2 as FYEKMQ (reference sequence). CDR3 in DNA: TGTGCCAGCAGCTACCGGGACAGGCGGTATGGCTACACCTTC. It is translated as CASSYRDRRYGYTF. Together with reference TRBV13 and TRBJ1-2, the CDR3 gives the full variable domain: AAGVIQSPRHLIKEKRETATLKCYPIPRHDTVYWYQQGPGQDPQFLISFYEKMQSDKGSIPDRFSAQQFSDYHSELNMSSLELGDSALYFCASSYRDRRYGYTFGSGTRLTVV.